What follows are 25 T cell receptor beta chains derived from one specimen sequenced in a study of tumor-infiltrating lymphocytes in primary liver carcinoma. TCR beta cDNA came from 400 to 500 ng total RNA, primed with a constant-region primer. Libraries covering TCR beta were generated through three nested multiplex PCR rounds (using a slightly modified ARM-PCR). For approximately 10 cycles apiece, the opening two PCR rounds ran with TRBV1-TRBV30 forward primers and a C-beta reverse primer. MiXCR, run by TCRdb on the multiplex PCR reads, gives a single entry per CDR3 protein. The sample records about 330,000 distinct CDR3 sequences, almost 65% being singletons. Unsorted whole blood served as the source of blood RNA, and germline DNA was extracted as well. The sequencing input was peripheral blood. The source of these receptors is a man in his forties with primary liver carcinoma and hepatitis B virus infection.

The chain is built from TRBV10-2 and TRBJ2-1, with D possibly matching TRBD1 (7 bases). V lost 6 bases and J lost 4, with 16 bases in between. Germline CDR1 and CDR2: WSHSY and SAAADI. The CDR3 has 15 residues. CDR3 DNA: TGCGCCAGCAGGAGGGGGCGGGAAAGGTACAATGAGCAGTTCTTC. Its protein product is CASRRGRERYNEQFF.

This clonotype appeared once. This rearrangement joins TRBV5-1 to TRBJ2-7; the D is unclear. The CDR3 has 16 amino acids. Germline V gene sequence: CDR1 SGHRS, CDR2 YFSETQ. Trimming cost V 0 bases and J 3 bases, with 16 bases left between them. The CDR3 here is CASSLAGQKTFYEQYF. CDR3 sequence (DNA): TGCGCCAGCAGCTTGGCCGGGCAGAAAACCTTCTACGAGCAGTACTTC.

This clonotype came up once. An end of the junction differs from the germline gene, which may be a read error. CDR3 amino acids: CASSSRGYGQYNEPFF. CDR3 nucleotide sequence: TGTGCCAGCAGTTCTCGAGGCTACGGACAGTACAATGAGCCGTTCTTC. J is TRBJ2-1 and V is TRBV6-2 or TRBV6-3, with a possible D match to TRBD1 (6 bases). The CDR3 is 16 residues long. Germline CDR1 is MNHEY and CDR2 is SVGEGT.

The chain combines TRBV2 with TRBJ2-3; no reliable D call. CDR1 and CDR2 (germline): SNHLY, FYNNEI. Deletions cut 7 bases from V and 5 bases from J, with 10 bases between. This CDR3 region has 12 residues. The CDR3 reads CASKVDQDTQYF. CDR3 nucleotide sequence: TGTGCCAGCAAGGTGGATCAAGATACGCAGTATTTT.

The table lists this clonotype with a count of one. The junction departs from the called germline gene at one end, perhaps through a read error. Here the CDR3 DNA reads TGTGTCAGCTCAGGGAGGGAGACAGCTTCCTACGAGCAGTACTTC. Protein: CVSSGRETASYEQYF. The chain uses TRBV11-2 and TRBJ2-7; TRBD2 matches at 7 bases. The CDR3 runs to 15 residues. Germline V gene lookup returns CDR1 SGHAT and CDR2 FQNNGV. The complete variable domain, with remaining parts taken from reference TRBV11-2 and TRBJ2-7, reads EAGVAQSPRYKIIEKRQSVAFWCNPISGHATLYWYQQILGQGPKLLIQFQNNGVVDDSQLPKDRFSAERLKGVDSTLKIQPAKLEDSAVYLCVSSGRETASYEQYFGPGTRLTVT.

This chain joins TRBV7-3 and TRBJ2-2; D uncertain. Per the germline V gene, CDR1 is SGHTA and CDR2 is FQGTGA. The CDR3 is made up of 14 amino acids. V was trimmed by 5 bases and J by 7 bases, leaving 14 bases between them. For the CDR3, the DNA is TGTGCCAGCAGCCAACGACACCTGGGCGGGGAGCTGTTTTTT. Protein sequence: CASSQRHLGGELFF.

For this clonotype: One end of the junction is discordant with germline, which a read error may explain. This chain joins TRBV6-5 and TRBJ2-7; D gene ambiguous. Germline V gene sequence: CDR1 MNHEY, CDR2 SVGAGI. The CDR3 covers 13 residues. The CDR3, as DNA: TGTGCCAGCAATTACGCTAGATCCCACAAGCAGTACTTC. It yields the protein CASNYARSHKQYF.

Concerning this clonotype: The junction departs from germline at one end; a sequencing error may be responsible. The CDR3 region is CAGREQGSGQPQHF. The CDR3 DNA sequence: TGTGCCGGCAGAGAACAGGGGTCAGGCCAGCCCCAGCATTTT. V gene TRBV6-2 or TRBV6-3 combines with J gene TRBJ1-5; 7 positions match TRBD1. Germline loops: CDR1 MNHEY, CDR2 SVGEGT. The CDR3 contains 14 residues.

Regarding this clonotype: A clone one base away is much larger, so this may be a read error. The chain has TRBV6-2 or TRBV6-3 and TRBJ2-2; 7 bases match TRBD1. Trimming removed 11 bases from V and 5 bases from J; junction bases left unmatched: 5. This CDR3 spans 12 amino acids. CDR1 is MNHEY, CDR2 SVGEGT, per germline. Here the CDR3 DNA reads TGTGCCGTACAGGGGAATACCGGGGAGCTGTTTTTT. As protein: CAVQGNTGELFF.

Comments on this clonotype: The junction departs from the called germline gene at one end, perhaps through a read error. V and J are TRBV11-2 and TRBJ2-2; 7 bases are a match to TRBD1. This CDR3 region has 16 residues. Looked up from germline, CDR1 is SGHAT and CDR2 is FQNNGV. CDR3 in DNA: TGCACCAGTGAGGGGGCTAGGGCAGGCAAAGCCGGGGAGCTGTTTTTT. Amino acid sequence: CTSEGARAGKAGELFF.

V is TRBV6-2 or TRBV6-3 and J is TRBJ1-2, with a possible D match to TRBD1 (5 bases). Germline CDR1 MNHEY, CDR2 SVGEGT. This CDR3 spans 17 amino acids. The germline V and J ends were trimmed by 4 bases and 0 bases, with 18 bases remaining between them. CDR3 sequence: CASSLRILGVSNYGYTF. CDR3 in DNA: TGTGCCAGCAGTTTGCGGATCCTAGGGGTATCTAACTATGGCTACACCTTC.

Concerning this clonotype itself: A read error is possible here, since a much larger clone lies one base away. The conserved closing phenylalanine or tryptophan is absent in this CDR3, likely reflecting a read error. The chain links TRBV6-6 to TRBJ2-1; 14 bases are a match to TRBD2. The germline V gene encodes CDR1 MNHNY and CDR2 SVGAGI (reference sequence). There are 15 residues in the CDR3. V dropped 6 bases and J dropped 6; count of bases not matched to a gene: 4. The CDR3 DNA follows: TGTGCCAGCAGCCCCGGGACTAGCGGGAGCAATGAGCAGTTCTAC. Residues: CASSPGTSGSNEQFY.

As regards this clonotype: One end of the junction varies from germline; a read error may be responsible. In DNA, the CDR3 is TGTGCCAGCAGTCCCCAGGGTGGAGAGACCCGGTACTTC. It specifies CASSPQGGETRYF. This sequence joins TRBV6-1 and TRBJ2-5; a weak D match, TRBD1 (5 bases). Germline V gene lookup returns CDR1 MNHNS and CDR2 SASEGT. This CDR3 contains 13 residues.

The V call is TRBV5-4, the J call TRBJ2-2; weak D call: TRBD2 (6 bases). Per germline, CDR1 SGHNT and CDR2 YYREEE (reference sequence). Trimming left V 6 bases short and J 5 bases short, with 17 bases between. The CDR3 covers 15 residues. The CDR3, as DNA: TGTGCCAGCAACTCGAACCGGGACTTAACCGGGGAGCTGTTTTTT. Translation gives CASNSNRDLTGELFF.

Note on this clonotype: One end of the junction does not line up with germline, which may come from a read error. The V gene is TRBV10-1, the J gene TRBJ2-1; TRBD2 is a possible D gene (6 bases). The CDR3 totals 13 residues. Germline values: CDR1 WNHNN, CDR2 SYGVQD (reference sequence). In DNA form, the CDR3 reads TGCGCCAGCAATGAGACCTGGACCGGGGGGCAGTTCTTC. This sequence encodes CASNETWTGGQFF.

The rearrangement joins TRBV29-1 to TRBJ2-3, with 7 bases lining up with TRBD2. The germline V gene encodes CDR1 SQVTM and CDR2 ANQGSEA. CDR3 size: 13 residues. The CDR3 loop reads CSVAGGMAGTQYF. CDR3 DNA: TGCAGTGTCGCCGGGGGGATGGCAGGTACGCAGTATTTT.

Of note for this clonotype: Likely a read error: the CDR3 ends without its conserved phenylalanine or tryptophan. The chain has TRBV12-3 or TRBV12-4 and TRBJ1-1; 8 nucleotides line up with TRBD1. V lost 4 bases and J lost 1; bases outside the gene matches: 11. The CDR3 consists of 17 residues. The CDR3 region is CASSSLTGTGGNTEAFL. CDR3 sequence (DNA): TGTGCCAGCAGTTCCTTAACCGGGACAGGTGGGAACACTGAAGCTTTCCTT.

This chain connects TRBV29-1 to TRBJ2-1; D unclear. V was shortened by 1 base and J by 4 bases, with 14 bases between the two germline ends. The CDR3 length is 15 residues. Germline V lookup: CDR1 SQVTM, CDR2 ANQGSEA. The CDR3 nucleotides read TGCAGCGTTGAAGTGTTAAGGGTTTGGTACAATGAGCAGTTCTTC. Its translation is CSVEVLRVWYNEQFF.

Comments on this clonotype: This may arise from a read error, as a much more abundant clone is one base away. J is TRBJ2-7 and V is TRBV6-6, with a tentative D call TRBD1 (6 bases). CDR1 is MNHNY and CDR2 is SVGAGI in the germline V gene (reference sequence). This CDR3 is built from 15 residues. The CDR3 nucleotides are TGTGCCGGCAGTTACTCAAGGGACACCCTCTACGAGCAGTACTTC. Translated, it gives CAGSYSRDTLYEQYF.

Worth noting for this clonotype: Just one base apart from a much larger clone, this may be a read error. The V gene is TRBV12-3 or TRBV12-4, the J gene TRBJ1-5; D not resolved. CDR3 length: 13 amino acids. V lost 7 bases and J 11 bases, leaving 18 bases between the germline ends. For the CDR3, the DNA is TGTGCCAGCACTTTGGGGTATGAGCTGGCCCAGCATTTT. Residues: CASTLGYELAQHF.

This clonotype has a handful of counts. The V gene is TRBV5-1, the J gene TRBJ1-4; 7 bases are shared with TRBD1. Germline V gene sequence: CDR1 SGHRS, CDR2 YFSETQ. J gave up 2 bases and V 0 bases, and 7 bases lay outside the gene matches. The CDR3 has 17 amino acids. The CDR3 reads CASSLEGKQGTNEKLFF. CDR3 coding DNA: TGCGCCAGCAGCTTGGAGGGTAAACAGGGGACTAATGAAAAACTGTTTTTT.

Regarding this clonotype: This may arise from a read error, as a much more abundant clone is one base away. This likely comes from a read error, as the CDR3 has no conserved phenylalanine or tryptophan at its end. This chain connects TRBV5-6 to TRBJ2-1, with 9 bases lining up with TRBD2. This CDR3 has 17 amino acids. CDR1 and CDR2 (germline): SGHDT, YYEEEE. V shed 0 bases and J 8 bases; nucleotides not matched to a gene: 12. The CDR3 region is CASSLGVAGGRLDEQFI. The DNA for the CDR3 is TGTGCCAGCAGCTTGGGCGTTGCGGGAGGGAGGTTAGATGAGCAGTTCATC.

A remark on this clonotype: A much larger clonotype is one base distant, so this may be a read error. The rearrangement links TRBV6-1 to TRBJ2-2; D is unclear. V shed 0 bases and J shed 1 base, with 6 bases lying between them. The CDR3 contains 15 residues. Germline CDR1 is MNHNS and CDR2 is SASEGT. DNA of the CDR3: TGTGCCAGCAGTGAAGCTCGAAGGAACACCGGGGAGCTGTTTTTT. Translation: CASSEARRNTGELFF.

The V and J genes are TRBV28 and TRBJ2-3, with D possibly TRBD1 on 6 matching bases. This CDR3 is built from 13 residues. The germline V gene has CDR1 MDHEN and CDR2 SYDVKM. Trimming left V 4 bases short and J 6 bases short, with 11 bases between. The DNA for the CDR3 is TGTGCCAGCAGTTCGATACAGGGTGATACGCAGTATTTT. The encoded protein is CASSSIQGDTQYF.

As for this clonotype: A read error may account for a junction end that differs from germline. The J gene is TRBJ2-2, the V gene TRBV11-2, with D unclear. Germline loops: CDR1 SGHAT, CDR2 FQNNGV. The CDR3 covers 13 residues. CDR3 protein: CASSSNKGGELFF. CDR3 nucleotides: TGTGCCAGTAGCTCTAATAAAGGCGGGGAGCTGTTTTTT.